This T cell receptor beta chain was captured by sequencing in a study of blood T cell repertoires in COVID-19. In the study overall: Samples taken during acute and convalescent COVID-19 were collected in the United States, Italy and Spain. T cells, B-cell-depleted T cells, or PBMCs supplied cDNA or gDNA.

Per the authors' pipeline: Reference gene primers were amplified, and this amplification served to estimate nucleated cell counts. Profiled with immunoSEQ multiplex PCR; TCRdb holds only in-frame clones, not every one. Clone size and the V and J calls come from that table; the DNA yielded D and trimming. The sample includes around 200,000 clones, around 85% seen only once; the top ten take about a tenth. V lost 4 bases to trimming and J lost 6 bases, with 7 bases between them. The CDR3 runs to 12 residues. Germline CDR1 reads SNHLY; CDR2 reads FYNNEI. The receptor was derived from a human donor with active or convalescent COVID-19. The donor label of this sample is uncertain. This chain uses TRBV2 with TRBJ2-1, with D unresolved. Material: peripheral blood. Here the CDR3 reads CASSGLANEQFF. CDR3 coding DNA: TGTGCCAGCAGTGGACTCGCCAATGAGCAGTTCTTC. Together with reference TRBV2 and TRBJ2-1, the CDR3 gives the full variable domain: EPEVTQTPSHQVTQMGQEVILRCVPISNHLYFYWYRQILGQKVEFLVSFYNNEISEKSEIFDDQFSVERPDGSNFTLKIRSTKLEDSAMYFCASSGLANEQFFGPGTRLTVL.